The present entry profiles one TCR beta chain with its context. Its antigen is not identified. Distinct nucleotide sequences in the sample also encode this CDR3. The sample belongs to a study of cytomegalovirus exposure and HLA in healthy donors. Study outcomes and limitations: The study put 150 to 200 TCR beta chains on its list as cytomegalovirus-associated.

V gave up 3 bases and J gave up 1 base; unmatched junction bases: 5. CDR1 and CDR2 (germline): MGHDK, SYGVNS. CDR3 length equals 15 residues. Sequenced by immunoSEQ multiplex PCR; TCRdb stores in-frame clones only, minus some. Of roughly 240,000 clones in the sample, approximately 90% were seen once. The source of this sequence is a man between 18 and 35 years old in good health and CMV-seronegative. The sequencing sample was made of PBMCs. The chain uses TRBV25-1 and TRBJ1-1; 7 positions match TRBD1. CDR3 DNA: TGTGCCAGCAGTGATTCAAGACAGGGGAACACTGAAGCTTTCTTT. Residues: CASSDSRQGNTEAFF. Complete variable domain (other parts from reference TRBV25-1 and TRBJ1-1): EADIYQTPRYLVIGTGKKITLECSQTMGHDKMYWYQQDPGMELHLIHYSYGVNSTEKGDLSSESTVSRIRTEHFPLTLESARPSHTSQYLCASSDSRQGNTEAFFGQGTRLTVV.